Each of the 26 T cell receptor beta chains below was sequenced from the same sample in a study of HIV-infected patients and healthy controls. Reverse transcription used 450 to 500 ng RNA and constant-region primers for alpha and beta. Each of the alpha and beta chains got its own library through chain-specific third strand synthesis with indices. TCRdb redid the calling of the 5' RACE reads with MiXCR, one entry per CDR3 protein. The table has around 5,300 distinct CDR3 sequences, roughly 25% seen once. Whole blood was used without fractionation, so all unsorted peripheral T cells were included. Source: blood, taken before antiretroviral therapy. These receptors all come from an adult with HIV infection.

About this clonotype: A much larger clone lies a single base off, so this may be a read error. The final CDR3 position lacks the conserved phenylalanine or tryptophan, pointing to a likely read error. The J gene is TRBJ2-5, the V gene TRBV29-1, with 7 bases fitting TRBD2. Germline CDR1 SQVTM, CDR2 ANQGSEA. The length of the CDR3 is 10 residues. The V gene end was trimmed by 7 bases and the J gene end by 5 bases; junction bases not matched to a gene: 1. The CDR3 DNA is TGCAGCGGGGGAGGGGAGACCCAGTACTTA. Translation gives CSGGGETQYL.

V and J are TRBV27 and TRBJ2-5; tentative D call: TRBD1 (6 bases). V dropped 0 bases and J dropped 7 bases, with 24 bases sitting between them. The CDR3 spans 18 residues. The germline gives CDR1 MNHEY, CDR2 SMNVEV (reference sequence). CDR3 sequence: CASSLSPGARGRRGTQYF. The CDR3 DNA reads as TGTGCCAGCAGTTTATCGCCCGGGGCCAGGGGAAGAAGGGGGACCCAGTACTTC.

This clonotype came up many times. The V and J genes are TRBV12-3 or TRBV12-4 and TRBJ1-1; D uncertain. V shed 5 bases and J shed 2 bases, with 9 bases lying between them. There are 13 residues in the CDR3. The CDR3 nucleotides read TGTGCCAGCAGTGAGGAGGGAAACACTGAAGCTTTCTTT. Amino acids: CASSEEGNTEAFF.

This clonotype came up many times. CDR3 sequence: CASSFSGQNTEAFF. CDR3 nucleotides: TGTGCCAGCAGTTTCTCGGGCCAGAACACTGAAGCTTTCTTT. The chain is built from TRBV12-3 or TRBV12-4 and TRBJ1-1, with D unclear. The germline V and J ends were trimmed by 3 bases and 1 base, with 9 bases remaining between them. The CDR3 length is 14 residues.

Remarks on this clonotype: With a much larger clone just one base away, this may be a read error. The chain is built from TRBV19 and TRBJ1-5; the D is unclear. Germline lookup yields CDR1 LNHDA and CDR2 SQIVND (reference sequence). The CDR3 is made up of 14 amino acids. Trimming stripped 7 bases from V and 0 bases from J, with 10 bases between. CDR3 region: CASTVDHSNQPQHF. The CDR3 DNA is TGTGCCAGTACAGTGGACCATAGCAATCAGCCCCAGCATTTT. Together with reference TRBV19 and TRBJ1-5, the CDR3 gives the full variable domain: DGGITQSPKYLFRKEGQNVTLSCEQNLNHDAMYWYRQDPGQGLRLIYYSQIVNDFQKGDIAEGYSVSREKKESFPLTVTSAQKNPTAFYLCASTVDHSNQPQHFGDGTRLSIL.

The sample holds a few counts of this clonotype. The CDR3 sequence: CASSHLPGQGDNEQFF. CDR3 sequence (DNA): TGTGCCAGCAGCCACCTTCCGGGACAGGGCGACAATGAGCAGTTCTTC. The gene calls are TRBV14 and TRBJ2-1; 9 positions match TRBD1. CDR3 length: 16 amino acids. Trimming cost V 3 bases and J 5 bases; bases outside gene matches: 8. Germline V gene data show CDR1 as SGHDN and CDR2 as FVKESK.

This clonotype was seen at least ten times. The chain joins TRBV12-3 or TRBV12-4 to TRBJ2-1; possibly TRBD1 or TRBD2 for D (5 bases each). The CDR3 has 16 residues. The germline V and J ends were trimmed by 5 bases and 3 bases, with 17 bases remaining between them. The CDR3 bases are TGTGCCAGCAGTGGAACCGCCGGGACCAACTACAATGAGCAGTTCTTC. Protein: CASSGTAGTNYNEQFF.

This clonotype was seen a handful of times. J is TRBJ2-4 and V is TRBV5-1; the D is unclear. CDR3 length: 14 amino acids. The V gene lost 0 bases and the J gene lost 7 bases, with 11 bases spanning the gap. Looked up from germline, CDR1 is SGHRS and CDR2 is YFSETQ. The CDR3 region has the DNA TGCGCCAGCAGCTTGGCTACCGGACCCAACATTCAGTACTTC. This codes for CASSLATGPNIQYF. Together with reference TRBV5-1 and TRBJ2-4, the CDR3 gives the full variable domain: KAGVTQTPRYLIKTRGQQVTLSCSPISGHRSVSWYQQTPGQGLQFLFEYFSETQRNKGNFPGRFSGRQFSNSRSEMNVSTLELGDSALYLCASSLATGPNIQYFGAGTRLSVL.

About this clonotype itself: A read error is possible here, since a much larger clone lies one base away. The chain joins TRBV20-1 to TRBJ1-5, with 7 bases that match TRBD1. The CDR3 spans 15 residues. CDR1 and CDR2 from the germline V gene are DFQATT and SNEGSKA (reference sequence). The ends lost 3 bases at V and 2 bases at J; junction bases unmatched: 7. CDR3 coding DNA: TGCAGTGCTAGGAGAGGGGGCGGGTGCAATCAGCCCCAGCATTTT. Translation: CSARRGGGCNQPQHF.

This clonotype is labeled as medium-sized. The chain joins TRBV4-2 to TRBJ1-2; perhaps TRBD1 as D (5 bases). The CDR3 is 16 amino acids. Trimming stripped 0 bases from V and 3 bases from J, with 14 bases between. Germline assignment: CDR1 LGHNA and CDR2 YNFKEQ. The CDR3 region is CASSQEGSGTYYGYTF. The CDR3 DNA reads TGTGCCAGCAGCCAAGAGGGCTCCGGGACCTACTATGGCTACACCTTC.

This clonotype was picked up many times. The chain carries TRBV7-2 and TRBJ2-1; D is possibly TRBD2 (6 bases). Per germline, CDR1 SGHTA and CDR2 FQGNSA. This CDR3 region has 15 residues. With 2 bases removed from V and 0 bases from J, the gap between germline ends came to 8 bases. The CDR3 coding sequence is TGTGCCAGCAGCTTAACGGACTACTCCTACAATGAGCAGTTCTTC. This gives the protein CASSLTDYSYNEQFF.

Remarks on this clonotype: One base away lies a much larger clone, so this may be a sequencing read error. The J gene is TRBJ1-1, the V gene TRBV10-3, with D uncertain. The CDR3 covers 13 residues. The V end lost 11 bases, the J end lost 1 base, and 14 bases lay between the germline ends. Germline values: CDR1 ENHRY, CDR2 SYGVKD. The CDR3: CAALKGENTEAFF. CDR3 nucleotide sequence: TGTGCCGCACTGAAGGGAGAGAACACTGAAGCTTTCTTT.

This clonotype appeared many times. V is TRBV7-3 and J is TRBJ2-1; 11 bases fit TRBD2. Losses at the gene ends were 5 bases for V and 5 bases for J; bases not matched to a gene: 5. Per germline, CDR1 SGHTA and CDR2 FQGTGA. This CDR3 region has 15 residues. CDR3 residues: CASSLTSGGHNEQFF. The CDR3 DNA sequence: TGTGCCAGCAGCCTCACTAGCGGGGGCCACAATGAGCAGTTCTTC.

This rearrangement joins TRBV7-9 to TRBJ1-2, with D perhaps TRBD1 (5 bases). Trimming shortened V by 5 bases and J by 6 bases, and 16 bases separated the two germline ends. This CDR3 comprises 14 residues. CDR1 and CDR2 from the germline V gene are SEHNR and FQNEAQ (reference sequence). CDR3 protein: CASSPGPVEHGYTF. CDR3 coding DNA: TGTGCCAGCAGCCCGGGACCGGTTGAGCATGGCTACACCTTC.

This clonotype was recorded at least ten times. The rearrangement uses TRBV5-4 and TRBJ1-6; 7 bases are a match to TRBD1. The CDR3 sequence is 16 residues long. CDR1 and CDR2 from the germline V gene are SGHNT and YYREEE (reference sequence). Unmatched junction bases numbered 19, after V lost 4 bases and J lost 15 bases. CDR3 nucleotide sequence: TGTGCCAGCAGCCCGACAAGGACAGGAATTAGTGGGGGCCTCCACTTT. It encodes CASSPTRTGISGGLHF.

This clonotype was detected a few times. This sequence joins TRBV6-5 and TRBJ2-3; unclear D gene. The CDR3 sequence is 13 residues long. Trimming left V 0 bases short and J 3 bases short, with 4 bases between. Germline V gene data show CDR1 as MNHEY and CDR2 as SVGAGI. CDR3 loop: CASSYSATDTQYF. In DNA form, the CDR3 reads TGTGCCAGCAGTTACTCCGCAACAGATACGCAGTATTTT.

The CDR3 protein is CASSNLLSETQYF. The CDR3 DNA sequence: TGTGCCAGCAGCAATTTACTCTCGGAGACCCAGTACTTC. This chain links TRBV9 with TRBJ2-5; D is uncertain. From germline, CDR1 is SGDLS and CDR2 YYNGEE. The CDR3 contains 13 residues. Trimming cost V 4 bases and J 5 bases, with 12 bases left between them. Looking up the rest from reference TRBV9 and TRBJ2-5 gives the full variable domain: DSGVTQTPKHLITATGQRVTLRCSPRSGDLSVYWYQQSLDQGLQFLIQYYNGEERAKGNILERFSAQQFPDLHSELNLSSLELGDSALYFCASSNLLSETQYFGPGTRLLVL.

In its sample, this clonotype was seen many times. The chain links TRBV20-1 to TRBJ2-3; 10 bases match TRBD1. Germline lookup yields CDR1 DFQATT and CDR2 SNEGSKA (reference sequence). V lost 3 bases to trimming and J lost 3 bases; unmatched junction nucleotides: 6. The CDR3 consists of 15 residues. The CDR3 DNA reads as TGCAGTGCTAGTCCGGGACAGGGGCGGACAGATACGCAGTATTTT. Encoded protein: CSASPGQGRTDTQYF.

The V and J genes are TRBV4-1 and TRBJ1-1; 9 nucleotides match TRBD1. Germline CDR1 reads MGHRA; CDR2 reads YSYEKL. V shed 1 base and J 3 bases; nucleotides not matched to a gene: 6. The CDR3 totals 16 residues. The CDR3 DNA follows: TGCGCCAGCAGCCAAGTCGGGACAGGGTATGACACTGAAGCTTTCTTT. Its protein is CASSQVGTGYDTEAFF.

This clonotype was detected a few times. The chain is built from TRBV20-1 and TRBJ2-3, with a weak D call TRBD2 (6 bases). The germline V gene has CDR1 DFQATT and CDR2 SNEGSKA (reference sequence). This CDR3 comprises 15 residues. Trimming shortened V by 0 bases and J by 4 bases, and 14 bases separated the two germline ends. The CDR3 region is CSARDASVGADTQYF. As DNA, the CDR3 is TGCAGTGCTAGAGATGCTAGCGTGGGGGCAGATACGCAGTATTTT.

At least ten counts were recorded for this clonotype. The V gene is TRBV30, the J gene TRBJ1-5; TRBD1 matches at 8 bases. The trim removed 5 bases at V and 9 bases at J, leaving 6 bases unmatched. The CDR3 is 12 residues long. Germline V gene lookup returns CDR1 GTSNPN and CDR2 SVGIG (reference sequence). The CDR3 DNA is TGTGCCTGGGGACAGGGTCAAGGGCCCCAGCATTTT. It is translated as CAWGQGQGPQHF.

In its sample, this clonotype was seen many times. The chain carries TRBV19 and TRBJ1-5, with TRBD1 matching 7 bases. Trimming at V came to 8 bases and at J to 7 bases, leaving 11 bases not matched to a gene. Germline-derived CDR1 and CDR2 are LNHDA and SQIVND (reference sequence). The CDR3 consists of 14 residues. CDR3 amino acids: CASQTRDSGQPQHF. DNA for the CDR3: TGTGCCAGTCAAACCCGGGACAGTGGGCAGCCCCAGCATTTT.

This clonotype was counted between two and nine times. The chain combines TRBV5-6 with TRBJ1-2; a possible D gene is TRBD1 (5 bases). Germline CDR1 reads SGHDT; CDR2 reads YYEEEE. The length of the CDR3 is 13 residues. The V gene lost 4 bases and the J gene lost 4 bases, with 11 bases spanning the gap. The CDR3 bases are TGTGCCAGCAGCCAAGGGACGGCCTATGGCTACACCTTC. Translated, it gives CASSQGTAYGYTF. Filled out from reference TRBV5-6 and TRBJ1-2, the complete variable domain reads DAGVTQSPTHLIKTRGQQVTLRCSPKSGHDTVSWYQQALGQGPQFIFQYYEEEERQRGNFPDRFSGHQFPNYSSELNVNALLLGDSALYLCASSQGTAYGYTFGSGTRLTVV.

The CDR3 protein is CASSQGWTRASDTQYF. The CDR3 nucleotides read TGCGCCAGCAGCCAAGGCTGGACTAGAGCGTCAGATACGCAGTATTTT. This chain uses TRBV4-3 with TRBJ2-3, with 7 positions matching TRBD2. Germline V lookup: CDR1 LGHNA, CDR2 YSLEER. The CDR3 consists of 16 residues. V gave up 1 base and J gave up 4 bases; unmatched junction bases: 8.

By proportion, this clonotype is medium-sized. This chain links TRBV7-9 with TRBJ2-7; TRBD1 matches 7 bases. V lost 8 bases to trimming and J lost 3 bases; unmatched junction nucleotides: 7. This CDR3 comprises 13 residues. Per germline, CDR1 SEHNR and CDR2 FQNEAQ (reference sequence). This CDR3 reads CASGQVFLYEQYF. In DNA form, the CDR3 reads TGTGCCAGCGGACAGGTCTTTCTCTACGAGCAGTACTTC.

This clonotype occurred a few times. This chain connects TRBV5-4 to TRBJ1-1; 8 bases match TRBD1. V shed 3 bases and J 6 bases; nucleotides not matched to a gene: 4. The CDR3 runs to 13 residues. The germline gives CDR1 SGHNT, CDR2 YYREEE (reference sequence). The CDR3 DNA reads as TGTGCCAGCAGCTCCTGGACAGGGCCTGAAGCTTTCTTT. Translating gives CASSSWTGPEAFF.